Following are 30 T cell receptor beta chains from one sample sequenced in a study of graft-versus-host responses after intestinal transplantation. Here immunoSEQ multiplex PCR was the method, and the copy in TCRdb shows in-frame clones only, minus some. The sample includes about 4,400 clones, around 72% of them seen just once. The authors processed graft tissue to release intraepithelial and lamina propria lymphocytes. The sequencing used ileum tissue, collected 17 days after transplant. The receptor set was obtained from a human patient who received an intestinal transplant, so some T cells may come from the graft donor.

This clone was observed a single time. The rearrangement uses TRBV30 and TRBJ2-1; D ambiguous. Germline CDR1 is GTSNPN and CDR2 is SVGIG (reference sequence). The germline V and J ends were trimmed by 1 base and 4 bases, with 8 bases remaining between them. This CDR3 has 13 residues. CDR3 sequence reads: CAWSATYYNEQFF. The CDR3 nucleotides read TGTGCCTGGAGTGCGACATATTACAATGAGCAGTTCTTC.

The CDR3 nucleotides are TGCGCCAGCAGCTTGGGGACAGGGGCAACTAATGAAAAACTGTTTTTT. Translating it yields CASSLGTGATNEKLFF. The V and J genes are TRBV5-1 and TRBJ1-4, with TRBD1 matching 9 bases. This CDR3 is built from 16 residues. J gave up 0 bases and V 0 bases, and 0 bases lay outside the gene matches. Germline V gene lookup returns CDR1 SGHRS and CDR2 YFSETQ.

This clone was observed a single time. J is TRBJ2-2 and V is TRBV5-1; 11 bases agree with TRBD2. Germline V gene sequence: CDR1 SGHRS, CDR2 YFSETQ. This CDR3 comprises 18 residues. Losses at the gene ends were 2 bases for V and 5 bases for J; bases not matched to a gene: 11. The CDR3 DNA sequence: TGCGCCAGCAGCTTTTTCCGACTAGCGGGGATGATAACCGGGGAGCTGTTTTTT. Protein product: CASSFFRLAGMITGELFF.

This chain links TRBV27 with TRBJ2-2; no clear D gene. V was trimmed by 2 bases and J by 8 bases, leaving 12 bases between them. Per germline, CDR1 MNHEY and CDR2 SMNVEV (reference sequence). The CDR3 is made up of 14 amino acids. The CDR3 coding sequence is TGTGCCAGCAGTTTACTCTTATACTGGGGGGAGCTGTTTTTT. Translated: CASSLLLYWGELFF.

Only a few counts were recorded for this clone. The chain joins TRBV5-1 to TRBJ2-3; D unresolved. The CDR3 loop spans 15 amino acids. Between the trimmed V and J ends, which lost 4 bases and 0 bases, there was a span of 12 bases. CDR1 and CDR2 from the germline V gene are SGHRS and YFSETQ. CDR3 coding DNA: TGCGCCAGCAGCCCGGAAGGCAGGAGCACAGATACGCAGTATTTT. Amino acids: CASSPEGRSTDTQYF.

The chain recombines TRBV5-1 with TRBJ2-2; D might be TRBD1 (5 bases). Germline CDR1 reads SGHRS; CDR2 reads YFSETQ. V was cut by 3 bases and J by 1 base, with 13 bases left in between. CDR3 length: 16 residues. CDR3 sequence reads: CASSYLQDRNTGELFF. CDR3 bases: TGCGCCAGCAGCTACCTCCAAGACAGGAACACCGGGGAGCTGTTTTTT.

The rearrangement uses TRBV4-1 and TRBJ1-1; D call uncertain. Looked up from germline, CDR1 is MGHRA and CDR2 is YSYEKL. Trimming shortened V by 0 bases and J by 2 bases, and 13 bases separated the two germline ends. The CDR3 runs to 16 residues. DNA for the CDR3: TGCGCCAGCAGCCAAGAACCAGGAGGGATTAACACTGAAGCTTTCTTT. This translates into CASSQEPGGINTEAFF.

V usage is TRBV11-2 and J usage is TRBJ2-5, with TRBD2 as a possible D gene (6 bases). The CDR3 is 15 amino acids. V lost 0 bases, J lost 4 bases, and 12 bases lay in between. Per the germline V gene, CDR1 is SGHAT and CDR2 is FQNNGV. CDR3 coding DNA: TGTGCCAGCAGCTTAGATGGGGAGGCGGGAGAGACCCAGTACTTC. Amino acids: CASSLDGEAGETQYF.

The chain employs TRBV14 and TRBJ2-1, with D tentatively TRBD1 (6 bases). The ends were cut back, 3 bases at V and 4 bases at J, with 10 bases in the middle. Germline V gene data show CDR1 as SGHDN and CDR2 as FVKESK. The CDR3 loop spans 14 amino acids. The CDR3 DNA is TGTGCCAGCAGCCACCACGGACAGTACAATGAGCAGTTCTTC. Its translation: CASSHHGQYNEQFF.

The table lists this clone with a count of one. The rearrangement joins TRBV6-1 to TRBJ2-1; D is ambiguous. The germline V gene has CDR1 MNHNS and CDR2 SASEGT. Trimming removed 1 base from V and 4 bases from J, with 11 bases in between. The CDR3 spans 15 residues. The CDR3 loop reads CASSEELASYNEQFF. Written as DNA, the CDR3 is TGTGCCAGCAGTGAAGAACTCGCGAGTTACAATGAGCAGTTCTTC.

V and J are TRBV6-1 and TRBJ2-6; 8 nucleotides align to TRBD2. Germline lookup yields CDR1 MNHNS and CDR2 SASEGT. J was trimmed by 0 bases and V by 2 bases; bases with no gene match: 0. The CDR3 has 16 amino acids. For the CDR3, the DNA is TGTGCCAGCAGTGAACTAGCGGGCTCTGGGGCCAACGTCCTGACTTTC. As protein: CASSELAGSGANVLTF.

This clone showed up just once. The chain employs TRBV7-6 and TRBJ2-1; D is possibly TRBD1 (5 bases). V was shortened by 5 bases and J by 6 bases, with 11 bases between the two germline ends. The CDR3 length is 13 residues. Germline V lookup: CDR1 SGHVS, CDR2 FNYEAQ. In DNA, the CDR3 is TGTGCCAGCAGCCGCGACAGTCCCAATGAGCAGTTCTTC. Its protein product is CASSRDSPNEQFF. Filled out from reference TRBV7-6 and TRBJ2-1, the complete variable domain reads GAGVSQSPRYKVTKRGQDVALRCDPISGHVSLYWYRQALGQGPEFLTYFNYEAQQDKSGLPNDRFSAERPEGSISTLTIQRTEQRDSAMYRCASSRDSPNEQFFGPGTRLTVL.

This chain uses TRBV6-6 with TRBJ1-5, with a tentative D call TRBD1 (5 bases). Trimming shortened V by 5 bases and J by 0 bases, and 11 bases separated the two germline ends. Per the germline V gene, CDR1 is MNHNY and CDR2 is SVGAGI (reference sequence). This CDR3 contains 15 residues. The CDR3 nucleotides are TGTGCCAGCAGTGTACGACAGAATAGCAATCAGCCCCAGCATTTT. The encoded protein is CASSVRQNSNQPQHF.

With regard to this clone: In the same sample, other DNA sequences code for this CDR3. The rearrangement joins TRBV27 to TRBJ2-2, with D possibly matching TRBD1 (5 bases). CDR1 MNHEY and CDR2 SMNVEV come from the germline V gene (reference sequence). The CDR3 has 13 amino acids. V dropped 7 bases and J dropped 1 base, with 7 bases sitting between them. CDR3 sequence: CASTGQNTGELFF. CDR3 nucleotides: TGTGCCAGCACTGGACAGAACACCGGGGAGCTGTTTTTT.

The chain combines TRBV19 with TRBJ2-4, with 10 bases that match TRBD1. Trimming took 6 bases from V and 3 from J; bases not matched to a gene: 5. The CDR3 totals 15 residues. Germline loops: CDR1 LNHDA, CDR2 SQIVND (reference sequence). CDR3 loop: CASRTGGAVKNIQYF. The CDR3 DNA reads TGTGCCAGTAGGACAGGGGGCGCGGTCAAAAACATTCAGTACTTC.

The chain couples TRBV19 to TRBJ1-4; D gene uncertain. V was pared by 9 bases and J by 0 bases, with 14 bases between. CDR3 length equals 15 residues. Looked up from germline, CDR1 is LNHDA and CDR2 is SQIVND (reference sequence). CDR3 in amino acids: CASRSWATTNEKLFF. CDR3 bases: TGTGCCAGCAGAAGTTGGGCGACAACTAATGAAAAACTGTTTTTT.

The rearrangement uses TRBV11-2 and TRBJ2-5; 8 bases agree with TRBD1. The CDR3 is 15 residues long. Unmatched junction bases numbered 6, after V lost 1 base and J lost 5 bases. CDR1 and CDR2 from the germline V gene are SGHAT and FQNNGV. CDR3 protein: CASSLVQGARETQYF. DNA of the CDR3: TGTGCCAGCAGCTTAGTTCAGGGGGCTAGGGAGACCCAGTACTTC.

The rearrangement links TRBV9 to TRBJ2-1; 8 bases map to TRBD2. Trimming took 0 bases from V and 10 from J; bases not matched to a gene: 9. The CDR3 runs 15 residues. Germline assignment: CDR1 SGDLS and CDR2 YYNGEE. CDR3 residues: CASSVGAGASWEQFF. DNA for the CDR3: TGTGCCAGCAGCGTAGGAGCGGGGGCCTCCTGGGAGCAGTTCTTC.

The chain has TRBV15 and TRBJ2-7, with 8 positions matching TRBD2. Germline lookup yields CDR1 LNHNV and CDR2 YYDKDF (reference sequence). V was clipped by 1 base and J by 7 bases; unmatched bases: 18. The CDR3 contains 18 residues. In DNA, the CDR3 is TGTGCCACCAGCAGAGTCCCACCGGGGGGGGCAGACTTGAAGGAGCAGTACGTC. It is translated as CATSRVPPGGADLKEQYV.

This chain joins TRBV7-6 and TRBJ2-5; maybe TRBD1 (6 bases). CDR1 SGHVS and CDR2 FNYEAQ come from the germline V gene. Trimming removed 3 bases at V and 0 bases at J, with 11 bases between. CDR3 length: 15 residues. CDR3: CASSFGTGHQETQYF. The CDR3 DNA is TGTGCCAGCAGCTTTGGAACAGGGCACCAAGAGACCCAGTACTTC.

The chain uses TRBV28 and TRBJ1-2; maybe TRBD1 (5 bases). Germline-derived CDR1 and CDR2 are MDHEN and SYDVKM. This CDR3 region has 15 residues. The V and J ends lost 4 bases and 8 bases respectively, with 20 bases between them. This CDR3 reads CASSWSPDSKGGYTF. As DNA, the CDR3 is TGTGCCAGCAGTTGGAGCCCAGACAGTAAAGGGGGCTACACCTTC.

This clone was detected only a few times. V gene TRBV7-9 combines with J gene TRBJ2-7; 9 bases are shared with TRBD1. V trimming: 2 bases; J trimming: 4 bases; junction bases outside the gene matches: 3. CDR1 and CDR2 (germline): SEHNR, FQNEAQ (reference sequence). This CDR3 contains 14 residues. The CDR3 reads CASSLRDRAYEQYV. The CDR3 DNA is TGTGCCAGCAGCTTAAGGGACAGGGCTTACGAGCAGTACGTC.

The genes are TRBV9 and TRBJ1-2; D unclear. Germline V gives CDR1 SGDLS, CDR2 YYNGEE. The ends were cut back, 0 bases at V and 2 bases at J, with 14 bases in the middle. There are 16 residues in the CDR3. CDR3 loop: CASSVDWGEGNYGYTF. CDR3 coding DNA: TGTGCCAGCAGCGTAGATTGGGGTGAGGGAAACTATGGCTACACCTTC.

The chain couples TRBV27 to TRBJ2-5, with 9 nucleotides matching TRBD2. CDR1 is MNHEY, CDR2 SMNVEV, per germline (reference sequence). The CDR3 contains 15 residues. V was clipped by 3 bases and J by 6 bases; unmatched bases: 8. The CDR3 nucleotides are TGTGCCAGCAGTTTTTGGGGTAGCGGGGGAAAGACCCAGTACTTC. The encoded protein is CASSFWGSGGKTQYF.

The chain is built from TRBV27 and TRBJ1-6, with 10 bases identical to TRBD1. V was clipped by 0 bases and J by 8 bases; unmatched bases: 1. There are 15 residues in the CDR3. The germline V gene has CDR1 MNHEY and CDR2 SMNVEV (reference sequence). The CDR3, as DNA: TGTGCCAGCAGTTTATCGACAGGGGGCCATTCACCCCTCCACTTT. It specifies CASSLSTGGHSPLHF.

This chain's CDR3 is CASSPGPSDGYTF. CDR3 nucleotide sequence: TGTGCCAGCAGCCCGGGTCCAAGTGATGGCTACACCTTC. This chain joins TRBV5-6 and TRBJ1-2; the D is unclear. Germline CDR1 SGHDT, CDR2 YYEEEE. This CDR3 is built from 13 residues. V gave up 4 bases and J gave up 6 bases, with 13 bases separating them.

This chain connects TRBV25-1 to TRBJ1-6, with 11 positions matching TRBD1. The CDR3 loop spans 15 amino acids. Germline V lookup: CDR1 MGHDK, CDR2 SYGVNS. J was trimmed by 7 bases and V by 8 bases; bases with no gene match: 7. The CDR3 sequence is CASEGTGGSNSPLHF. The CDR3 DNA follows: TGTGCCAGCGAGGGGACAGGGGGTTCAAATTCACCCCTCCACTTT.

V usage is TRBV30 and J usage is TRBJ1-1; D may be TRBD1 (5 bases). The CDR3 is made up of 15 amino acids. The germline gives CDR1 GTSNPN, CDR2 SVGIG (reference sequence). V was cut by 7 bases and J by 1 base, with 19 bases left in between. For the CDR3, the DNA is TGTGCCTCCCCCCGGGTGTCAGGGCGGAACACTGAAGCTTTCTTT. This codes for CASPRVSGRNTEAFF.

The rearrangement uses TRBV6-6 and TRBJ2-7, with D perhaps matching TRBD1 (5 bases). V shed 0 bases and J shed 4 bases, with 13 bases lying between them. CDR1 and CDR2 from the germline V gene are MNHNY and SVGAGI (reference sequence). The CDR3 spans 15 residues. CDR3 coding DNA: TGTGCCAGCAGTTACTCGAGGTGGGGCGATTACGAGCAGTACGTC. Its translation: CASSYSRWGDYEQYV.

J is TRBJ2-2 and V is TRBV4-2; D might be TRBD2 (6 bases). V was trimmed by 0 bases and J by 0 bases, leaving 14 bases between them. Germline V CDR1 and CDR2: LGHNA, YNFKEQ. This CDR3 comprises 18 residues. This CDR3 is CASSQEVRAGANTGELFF. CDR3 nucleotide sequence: TGTGCCAGCAGCCAAGAGGTTCGAGCGGGTGCGAACACCGGGGAGCTGTTTTTT.